Presented here are 4 T cell receptor beta chains from one specimen sequenced in a study of yellow fever vaccine responses in identical twins. TCRdb re-called the RT-PCR reads with MiXCR, one entry per CDR3 protein. Among about 1,100 distinct CDR3 sequences listed, roughly four fifths were seen once. The specimen comprised T cells from blood (PBMCs), unsorted or a sorted subset (not recorded which), sampled before or after yellow fever vaccination (not recorded which). The receptors originated from a female donor who received the yellow fever vaccine.

The rearrangement uses TRBV5-1 and TRBJ2-1, with TRBD2 matching over 8 bases. The germline CDR1 and CDR2 sequences are SGHRS and YFSETQ. This CDR3 is 16 amino acids long. The junction had 2 bases not matched to a gene; V was cut back by 0 bases and J by 0 bases. CDR3 loop: CASSLVAGSSYNEQFF. Here the CDR3 DNA reads TGCGCCAGCAGCTTGGTAGCGGGGAGCTCCTACAATGAGCAGTTCTTC.

This clonotype was seen a few times. The chain employs TRBV12-3 or TRBV12-4 and TRBJ2-5; no definite D call. CDR3 length: 14 residues. Trimming removed 2 bases at V and 1 base at J, with 8 bases between. The CDR3 reads CASSLQGPQETQYF. Here the CDR3 DNA reads TGTGCCAGCAGTTTACAAGGTCCCCAAGAGACCCAGTACTTC.

V is TRBV4-1 and J is TRBJ1-6; tentative D call: TRBD1 (5 bases). From germline, CDR1 is MGHRA and CDR2 YSYEKL. The length of the CDR3 is 13 residues. V was shortened by 6 bases and J by 10 bases, with 13 bases between the two germline ends. The CDR3 spells CASRNQGSSPLHF. Written as DNA, the CDR3 is TGCGCCAGCAGGAACCAGGGAAGCTCACCCCTCCACTTT.

The chain carries TRBV5-6 and TRBJ2-1, with 7 nucleotides matching TRBD1. Germline loops: CDR1 SGHDT, CDR2 YYEEEE. Unmatched junction bases numbered 7, after V lost 5 bases and J lost 2 bases. The CDR3 consists of 15 residues. The CDR3 bases are TGTGCCAGCAGTTCCCGGGACAGAGCCTACAATGAGCAGTTCTTC. Residues: CASSSRDRAYNEQFF.